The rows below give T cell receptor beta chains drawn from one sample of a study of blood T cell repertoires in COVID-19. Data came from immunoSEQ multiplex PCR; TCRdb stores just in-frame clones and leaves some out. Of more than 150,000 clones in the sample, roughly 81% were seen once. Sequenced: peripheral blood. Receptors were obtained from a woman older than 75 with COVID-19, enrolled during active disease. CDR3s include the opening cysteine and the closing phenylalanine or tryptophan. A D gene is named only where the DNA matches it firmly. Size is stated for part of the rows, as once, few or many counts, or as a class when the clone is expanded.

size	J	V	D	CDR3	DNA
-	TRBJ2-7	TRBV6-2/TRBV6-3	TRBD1	CASSSRDRGFFEQYF	TGTGCCAGCAGTTCCAGGGACAGGGGATTTTTCGAGCAGTACTTC
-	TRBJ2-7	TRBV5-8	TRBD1	CASDRDRKGEQYF	TGTGCCAGCGACCGGGACAGAAAAGGCGAGCAGTACTTC
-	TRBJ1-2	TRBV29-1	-	CSVDRTANYGYTF	TGCAGCGTTGATCGGACAGCTAACTATGGCTACACCTTC
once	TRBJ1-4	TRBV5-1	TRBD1	CASSSTGENWEKLFF	TGCGCCAGCAGCTCCACAGGGGAGAATTGGGAAAAACTGTTTTTT
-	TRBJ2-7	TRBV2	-	CASRRLDSYEQYF	TGTGCCAGCCGCCGACTAGACTCCTACGAGCAGTACTTC
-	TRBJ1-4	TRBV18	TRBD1	CASSFRDSREKLFF	TGTGCCAGCTCATTCCGGGACAGCCGTGAAAAACTGTTTTTT
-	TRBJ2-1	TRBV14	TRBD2	CASSQDYGTSGGWQFF	TGTGCCAGCAGCCAAGATTACGGGACTAGCGGGGGGTGGCAGTTCTTC
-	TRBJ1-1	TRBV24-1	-	CATRSGSGTEAFF	TGTGCCACCCGATCAGGGTCGGGCACTGAAGCTTTCTTT
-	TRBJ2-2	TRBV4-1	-	CASSQREVTGELFF	TGCGCCAGCAGCCAACGTGAGGTCACCGGGGAGCTGTTTTTT
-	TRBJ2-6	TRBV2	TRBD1	CASRAGTGHLSGANVLTF	TGTGCCAGCAGGGCCGGGACAGGGCATCTCTCTGGGGCCAACGTCCTGACTTTC
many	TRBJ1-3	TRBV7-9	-	CASSSYLGQSNTIYF	TGTGCCAGCAGCTCATACCTGGGGCAATCCAACACCATATATTTT
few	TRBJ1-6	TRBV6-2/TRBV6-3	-	CASSYSPDIIPLHF	TGTGCCAGCAGTTACTCCCCGGACATTATCCCCCTCCACTTT
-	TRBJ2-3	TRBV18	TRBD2	CASSPLAGGPGDTQYF	TGTGCCAGCTCACCACTAGCGGGGGGGCCGGGAGATACGCAGTATTTT
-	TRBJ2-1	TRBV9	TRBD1	CASSPWDRVYNEQFF	TGTGCCAGCAGCCCCTGGGACAGGGTTTACAATGAGCAGTTCTTC
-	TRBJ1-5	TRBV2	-	CASSEGLQENQPQHF	TGTGCCAGCAGTGAGGGACTACAGGAGAATCAGCCCCAGCATTTT
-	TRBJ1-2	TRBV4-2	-	CASSQESIYGYTF	TGTGCCAGCAGCCAAGAATCCATCTATGGCTACACCTTC
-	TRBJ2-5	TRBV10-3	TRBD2	CAITAGSGETQYF	TGTGCCATCACAGCGGGGTCCGGAGAGACCCAGTACTTC
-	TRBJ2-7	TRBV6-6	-	CASSYFEYEQYF	TGTGCCAGCAGTTACTTTGAGTACGAGCAGTACTTC
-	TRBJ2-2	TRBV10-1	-	CASSELNTGELFF	TGCGCCAGCAGTGAACTTAACACCGGGGAGCTGTTTTTT
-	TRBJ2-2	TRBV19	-	CASSIDGLKMDTGELFF	TGTGCCAGTAGTATAGATGGCCTTAAAATGGACACCGGGGAGCTGTTTTTT
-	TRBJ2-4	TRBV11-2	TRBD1	CASSLGGGANIQYF	TGTGCCAGCAGCTTAGGAGGGGGCGCGAACATTCAGTACTTC
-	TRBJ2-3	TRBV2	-	CASSSSDTQYF	TGTGCCAGCAGTTCCTCGGATACGCAGTATTTT
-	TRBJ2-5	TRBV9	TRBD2	CASSVASGQETQYF	TGTGCCAGCAGCGTAGCTAGCGGTCAAGAGACCCAGTACTTC
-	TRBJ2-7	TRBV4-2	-	CASSQTPIGPGNFYEQYF	TGTGCCAGCAGCCAAACACCTATCGGACCGGGAAATTTCTACGAGCAGTACTTC
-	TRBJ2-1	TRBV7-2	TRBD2	CASSLAGGINEQFF	TGTGCCAGCAGTTTAGCGGGGGGGATCAATGAGCAGTTCTTC
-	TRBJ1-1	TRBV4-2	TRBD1	CASSQDGVEGAWGTEAFF	TGTGCCAGCAGCCAAGATGGGGTAGAGGGGGCCTGGGGCACTGAAGCTTTCTTT
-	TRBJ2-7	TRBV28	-	CAGQSVPSDEQYF	TGTGCCGGCCAAAGTGTTCCTTCCGACGAGCAGTACTTC
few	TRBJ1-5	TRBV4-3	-	CASSQGAGSQPQHF	TGCGCCAGCAGCCAAGGGGCCGGTAGTCAGCCCCAGCATTTT
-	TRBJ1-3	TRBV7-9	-	CASSLVVGNTIYF	TGTGCCAGCAGCTTAGTAGTAGGAAACACCATATATTTT
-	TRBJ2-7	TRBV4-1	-	CASSQDLAYEQYF	TGCGCCAGCAGCCAAGATCTAGCGTACGAGCAGTACTTC
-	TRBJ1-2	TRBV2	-	CASSEHGGDYGYTF	TGTGCCAGCAGTGAACATGGGGGCGACTATGGCTACACCTTC